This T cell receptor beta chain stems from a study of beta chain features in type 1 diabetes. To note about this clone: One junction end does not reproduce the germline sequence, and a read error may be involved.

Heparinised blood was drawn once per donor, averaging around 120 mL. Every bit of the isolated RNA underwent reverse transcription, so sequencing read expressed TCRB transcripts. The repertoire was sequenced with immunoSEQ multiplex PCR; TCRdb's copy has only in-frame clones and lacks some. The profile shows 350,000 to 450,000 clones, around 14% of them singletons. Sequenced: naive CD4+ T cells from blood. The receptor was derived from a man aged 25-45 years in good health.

CDR3 DNA sequence: TGTGCCAGCAGCGTAGAGGGAGCAGTGACGAAGTTCTTC. Translating gives CASSVEGAVTKFF. The chain joins TRBV9 to TRBJ1-2; D gene uncertain. Per the germline V gene, CDR1 is SGDLS and CDR2 is YYNGEE. There are 13 residues in the CDR3.